This note documents a single T cell receptor (beta chain) sequence. Antigen: not known. The V gene's germline CDR1 is LNHNV and CDR2 YYDKDF (reference sequence). Trimming left V 0 bases short and J 6 bases short, with 3 bases between. The CDR3 is 12 residues long. Autoimmune disease history or systemic immunosuppression led to patients being barred. The sample belongs to a study of OX40 agonist ivuxolimab in advanced cancers. In the study overall: Administration of intravenous ivuxolimab to patients occurred every 2 weeks at 0.01 to 10 mg/kg.

Method: immunoSEQ multiplex PCR; TCRdb's copy keeps in-frame clones and lacks some. The profile shows tens of thousands of clones, 85% of them singletons. Study-level findings and limits: Averaging showed that CD8+ T cells had more expanded clones than CD4+ did. Within 6 weeks, CD4+ and CD8+ blood T cells expanded clonally at 0.1 to 3.0 mg/kg.

The V call is TRBV15, the J call TRBJ1-5; D remains ambiguous. This clonotype originated in an adult with an advanced solid tumor such as melanoma, head and neck, liver or kidney cancer. The starting material was CD4+ or CD8+ T cells sorted from blood, obtained in a trial of the OX40 agonist ivuxolimab. The CDR3, as DNA: TGTGCCACCAGCAGAGACGTTCAGCCCCAGCATTTT. This codes for CATSRDVQPQHF.